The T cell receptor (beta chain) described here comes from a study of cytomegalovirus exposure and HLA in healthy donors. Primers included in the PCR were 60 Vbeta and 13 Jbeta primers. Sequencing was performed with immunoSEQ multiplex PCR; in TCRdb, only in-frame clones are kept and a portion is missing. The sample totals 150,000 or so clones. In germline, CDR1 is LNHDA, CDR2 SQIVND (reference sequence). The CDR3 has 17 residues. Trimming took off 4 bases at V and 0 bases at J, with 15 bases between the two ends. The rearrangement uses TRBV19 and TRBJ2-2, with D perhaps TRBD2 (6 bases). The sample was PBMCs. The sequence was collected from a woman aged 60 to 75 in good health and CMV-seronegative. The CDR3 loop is CASSNFVRLANTGELFF. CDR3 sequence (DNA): TGTGCCAGTAGTAATTTCGTGAGACTAGCGAACACCGGGGAGCTGTTTTTT. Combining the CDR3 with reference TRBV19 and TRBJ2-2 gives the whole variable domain DGGITQSPKYLFRKEGQNVTLSCEQNLNHDAMYWYRQDPGQGLRLIYYSQIVNDFQKGDIAEGYSVSREKKESFPLTVTSAQKNPTAFYLCASSNFVRLANTGELFFGEGSRLTVL.